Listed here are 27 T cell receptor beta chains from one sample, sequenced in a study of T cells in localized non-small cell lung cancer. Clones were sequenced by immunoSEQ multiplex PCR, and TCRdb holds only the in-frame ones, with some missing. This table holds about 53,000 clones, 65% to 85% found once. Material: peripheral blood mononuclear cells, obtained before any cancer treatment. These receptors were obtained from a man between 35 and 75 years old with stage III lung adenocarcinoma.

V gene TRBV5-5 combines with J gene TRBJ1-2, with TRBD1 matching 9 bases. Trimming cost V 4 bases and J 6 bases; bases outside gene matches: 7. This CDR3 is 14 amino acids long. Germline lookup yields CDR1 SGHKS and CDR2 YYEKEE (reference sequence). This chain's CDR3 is CASSITGGFDGYTF. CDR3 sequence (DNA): TGTGCCAGCAGCATTACAGGGGGCTTTGATGGCTACACCTTC.

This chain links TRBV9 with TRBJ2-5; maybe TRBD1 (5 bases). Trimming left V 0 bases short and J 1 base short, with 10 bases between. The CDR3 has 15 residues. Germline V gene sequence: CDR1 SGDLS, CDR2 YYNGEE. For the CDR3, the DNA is TGTGCCAGCAGCGTAGGGCAGGGATTCCAAGAGACCCAGTACTTC. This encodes CASSVGQGFQETQYF.

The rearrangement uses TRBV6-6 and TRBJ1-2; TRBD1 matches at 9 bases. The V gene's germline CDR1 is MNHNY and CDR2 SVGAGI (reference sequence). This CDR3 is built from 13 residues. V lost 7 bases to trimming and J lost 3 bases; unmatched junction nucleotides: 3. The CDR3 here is CASNRQGDYGYTF. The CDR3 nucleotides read TGTGCCAGCAACCGACAGGGGGACTATGGCTACACCTTC.

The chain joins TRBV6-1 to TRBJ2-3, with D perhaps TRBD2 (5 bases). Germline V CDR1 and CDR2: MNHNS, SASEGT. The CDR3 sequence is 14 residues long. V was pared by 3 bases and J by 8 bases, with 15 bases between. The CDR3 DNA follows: TGTGCCAGCAGTGATTCAGCGGCCCGCGGTACGCAGTATTTT. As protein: CASSDSAARGTQYF.

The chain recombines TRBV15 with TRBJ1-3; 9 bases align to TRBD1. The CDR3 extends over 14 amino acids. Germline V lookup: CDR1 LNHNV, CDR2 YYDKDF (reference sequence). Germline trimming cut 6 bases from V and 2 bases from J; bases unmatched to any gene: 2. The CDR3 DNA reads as TGTGCCACCAGTAACAGGGGGCCTGGAAACACCATATATTTT. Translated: CATSNRGPGNTIYF.

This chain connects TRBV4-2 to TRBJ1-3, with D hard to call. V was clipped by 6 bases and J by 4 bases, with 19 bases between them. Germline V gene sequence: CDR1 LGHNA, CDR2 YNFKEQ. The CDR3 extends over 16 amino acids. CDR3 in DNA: TGTGCCAGCAGGAGAGATCGATCAACGGCCGGAAACACCATATATTTT. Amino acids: CASRRDRSTAGNTIYF.

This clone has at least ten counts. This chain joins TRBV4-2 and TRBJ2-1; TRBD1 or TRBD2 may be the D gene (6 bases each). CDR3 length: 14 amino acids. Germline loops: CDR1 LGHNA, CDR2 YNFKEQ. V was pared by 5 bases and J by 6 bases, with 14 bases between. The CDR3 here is CASSVGGLPNEQFF. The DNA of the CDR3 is TGTGCCAGCAGCGTAGGGGGACTCCCCAATGAGCAGTTCTTC.

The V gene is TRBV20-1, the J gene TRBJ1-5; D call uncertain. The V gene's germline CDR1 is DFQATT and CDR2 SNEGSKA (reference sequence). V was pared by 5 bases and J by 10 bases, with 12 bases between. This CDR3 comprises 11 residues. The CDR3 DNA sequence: TGCAGTGCTTTAGACGGCGGTCCCCAGCATTTT. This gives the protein CSALDGGPQHF.

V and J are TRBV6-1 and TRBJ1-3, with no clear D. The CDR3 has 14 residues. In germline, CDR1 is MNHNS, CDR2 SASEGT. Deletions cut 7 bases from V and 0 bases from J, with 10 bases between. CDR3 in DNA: TGTGCCAGCACCAGTTTGTACTCTGGAAACACCATATATTTT. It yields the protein CASTSLYSGNTIYF.

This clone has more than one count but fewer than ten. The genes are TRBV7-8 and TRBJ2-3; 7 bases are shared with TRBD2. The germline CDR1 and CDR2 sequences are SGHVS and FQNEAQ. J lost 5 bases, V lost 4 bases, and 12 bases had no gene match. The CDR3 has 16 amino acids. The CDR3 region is CASSSPRRERGDTQYF. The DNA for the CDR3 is TGTGCCAGCAGCTCCCCAAGGCGGGAGAGGGGAGATACGCAGTATTTT.

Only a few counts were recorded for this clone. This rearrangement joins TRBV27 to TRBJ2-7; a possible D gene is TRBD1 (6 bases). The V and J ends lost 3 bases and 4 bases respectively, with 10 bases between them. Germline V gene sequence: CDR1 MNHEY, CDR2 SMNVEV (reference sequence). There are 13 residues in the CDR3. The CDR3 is CASSLGTTYEQYF. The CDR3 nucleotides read TGTGCCAGCAGTTTGGGGACAACATACGAGCAGTACTTC.

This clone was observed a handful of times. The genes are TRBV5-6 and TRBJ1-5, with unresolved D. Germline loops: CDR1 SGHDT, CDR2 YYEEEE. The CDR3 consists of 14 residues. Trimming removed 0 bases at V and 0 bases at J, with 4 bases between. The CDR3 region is CASSLGFSNQPQHF. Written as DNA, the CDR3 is TGTGCCAGCAGCTTGGGGTTTAGCAATCAGCCCCAGCATTTT. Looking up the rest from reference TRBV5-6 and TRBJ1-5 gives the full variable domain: DAGVTQSPTHLIKTRGQQVTLRCSPKSGHDTVSWYQQALGQGPQFIFQYYEEEERQRGNFPDRFSGHQFPNYSSELNVNALLLGDSALYLCASSLGFSNQPQHFGDGTRLSIL.

The DNA for the CDR3 is TGTGCCAGCAGCTGGTATGGGAATGAGCAGTTCTTC. It translates to CASSWYGNEQFF. The chain uses TRBV7-2 and TRBJ2-1; no definite D call. Germline values: CDR1 SGHTA, CDR2 FQGNSA. The germline V and J ends were trimmed by 4 bases and 7 bases, with 8 bases remaining between them. The CDR3 spans 12 residues. Combining the CDR3 with reference TRBV7-2 and TRBJ2-1 gives the whole variable domain GAGVSQSPSNKVTEKGKDVELRCDPISGHTALYWYRQSLGQGLEFLIYFQGNSAPDKSGLPSDRFSAERTGGSVSTLTIQRTQQEDSAVYLCASSWYGNEQFFGPGTRLTVL.

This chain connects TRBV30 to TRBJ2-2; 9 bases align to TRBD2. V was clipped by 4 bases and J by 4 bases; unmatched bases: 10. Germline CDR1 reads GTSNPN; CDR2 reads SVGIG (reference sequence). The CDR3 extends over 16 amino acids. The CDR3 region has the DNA TGTGCCTGGACTTTAGGACTAGCGTTCGGCACCGGGGAGCTGTTTTTT. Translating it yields CAWTLGLAFGTGELFF.

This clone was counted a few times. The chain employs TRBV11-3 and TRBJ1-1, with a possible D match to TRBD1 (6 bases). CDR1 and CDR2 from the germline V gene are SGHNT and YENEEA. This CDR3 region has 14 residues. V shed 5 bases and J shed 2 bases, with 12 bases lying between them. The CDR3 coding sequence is TGTGCCAGCAGCCCTGGACAGTTTAACACTGAAGCTTTCTTT. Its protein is CASSPGQFNTEAFF.

CDR3 nucleotide sequence: TGTGCCAGCAGTTATGGTCGCGCGGTTAATTCACCCCTCCACTTT. It translates to CASSYGRAVNSPLHF. This sequence joins TRBV6-9 and TRBJ1-6; D not certain. The CDR3 is made up of 15 amino acids. The germline CDR1 and CDR2 sequences are MNHGY and SVAAGI. V gave up 2 bases and J gave up 6 bases, with 11 bases separating them.

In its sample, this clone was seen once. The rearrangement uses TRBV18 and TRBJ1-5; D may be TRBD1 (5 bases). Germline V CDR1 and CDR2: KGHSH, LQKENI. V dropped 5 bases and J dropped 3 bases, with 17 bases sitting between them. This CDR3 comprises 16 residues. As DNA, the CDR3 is TGTGCCAGCTCAGCCGGGGGTATGGGCTACAATCAGCCCCAGCATTTT. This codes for CASSAGGMGYNQPQHF.

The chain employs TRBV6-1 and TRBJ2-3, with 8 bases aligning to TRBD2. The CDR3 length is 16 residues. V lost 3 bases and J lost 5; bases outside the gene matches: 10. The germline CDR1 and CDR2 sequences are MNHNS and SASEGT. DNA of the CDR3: TGTGCCAGCAGTGATCCCGGGACTAGGGGCAGAGATACGCAGTATTTT. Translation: CASSDPGTRGRDTQYF.

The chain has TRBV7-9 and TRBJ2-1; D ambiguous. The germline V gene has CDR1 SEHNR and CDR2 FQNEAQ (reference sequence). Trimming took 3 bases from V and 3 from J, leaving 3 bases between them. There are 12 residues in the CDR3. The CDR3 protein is CASSFHYNEQFF. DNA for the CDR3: TGTGCCAGCAGCTTCCACTACAATGAGCAGTTCTTC.

The CDR3 here is CASSGQSERAKNIQYF. The CDR3 DNA follows: TGTGCCAGCAGTGGACAGAGTGAACGAGCCAAAAACATTCAGTACTTC. The genes are TRBV2 and TRBJ2-4, with TRBD1 as a possible D gene (5 bases). The CDR3 contains 16 residues. V was clipped by 4 bases and J by 0 bases, with 13 bases between them. The germline V gene encodes CDR1 SNHLY and CDR2 FYNNEI.

The CDR3 DNA sequence: TGTGCCAGCAGCTTGGGTTCTGGACAGGGGGGGTTTATGACCGGGGAGCTGTTTTTT. Amino acids: CASSLGSGQGGFMTGELFF. The chain links TRBV5-4 to TRBJ2-2; 10 nucleotides match TRBD1. The germline V gene has CDR1 SGHNT and CDR2 YYREEE (reference sequence). This CDR3 is 19 amino acids long. J lost 5 bases, V lost 0 bases, and 13 bases had no gene match.

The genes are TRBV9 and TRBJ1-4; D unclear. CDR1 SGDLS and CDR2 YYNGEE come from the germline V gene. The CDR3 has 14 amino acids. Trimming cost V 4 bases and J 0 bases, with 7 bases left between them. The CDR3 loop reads CASSSGPTNEKLFF. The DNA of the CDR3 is TGTGCCAGCAGCTCAGGACCAACTAATGAAAAACTGTTTTTT.

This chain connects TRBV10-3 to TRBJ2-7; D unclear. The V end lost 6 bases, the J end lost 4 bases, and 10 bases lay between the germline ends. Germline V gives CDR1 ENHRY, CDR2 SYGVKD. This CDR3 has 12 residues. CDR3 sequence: CAISPSGYEQYF. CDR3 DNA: TGTGCCATCAGCCCTTCTGGGTACGAGCAGTACTTC.

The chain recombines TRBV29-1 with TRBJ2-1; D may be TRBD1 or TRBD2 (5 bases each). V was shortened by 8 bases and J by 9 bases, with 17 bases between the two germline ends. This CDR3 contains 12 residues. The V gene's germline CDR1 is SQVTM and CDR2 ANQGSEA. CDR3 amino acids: CSLRRGGGEQFF. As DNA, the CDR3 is TGCAGCCTTCGTCGTGGTGGGGGTGAGCAGTTCTTC.

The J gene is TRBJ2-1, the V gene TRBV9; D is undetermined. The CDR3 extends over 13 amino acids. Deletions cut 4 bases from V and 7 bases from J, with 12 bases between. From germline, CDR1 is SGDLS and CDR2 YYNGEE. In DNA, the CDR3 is TGTGCCAGCAGCCCGGTCGGTCGTAATGAGCAGTTCTTC. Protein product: CASSPVGRNEQFF.

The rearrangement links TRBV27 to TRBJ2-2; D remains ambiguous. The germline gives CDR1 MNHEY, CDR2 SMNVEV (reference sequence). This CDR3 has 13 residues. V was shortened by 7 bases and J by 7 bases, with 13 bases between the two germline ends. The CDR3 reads CASTSLGSGELFF. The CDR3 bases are TGTGCCAGCACCTCCTTGGGAAGCGGGGAGCTGTTTTTT.

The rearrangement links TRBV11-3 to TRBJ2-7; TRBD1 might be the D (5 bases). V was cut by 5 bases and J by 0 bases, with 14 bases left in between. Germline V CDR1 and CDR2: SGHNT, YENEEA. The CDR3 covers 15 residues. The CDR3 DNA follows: TGTGCCAGCAGCCCAGGGATCCCTCTCTCCTACGAGCAGTACTTC. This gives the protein CASSPGIPLSYEQYF.